The 8 T cell receptor beta chains presented below share a single source sample, sequenced in a study of lymphopenia after photon versus proton radiotherapy. The assay was immunoSEQ multiplex PCR, and TCRdb's table has in-frame clones only and misses some. Counted here are about 68,000 clones, roughly 93% occurring once; the ten biggest clones make up less than 3.5%. The starting material was peripheral blood, obtained from a patient treated with photon-based radiotherapy. These receptors originate from a woman between 65 and 79 years old with pancreatic cancer.

The genes are TRBV5-1 and TRBJ2-2, with a possible D match to TRBD2 (5 bases). Germline CDR1 and CDR2: SGHRS and YFSETQ. Trimming removed 2 bases from V and 1 base from J, with 6 bases in between. CDR3 length: 14 amino acids. The CDR3 sequence: CASSFSVNTGELFF. The CDR3 coding sequence is TGCGCCAGCAGCTTTAGCGTGAACACCGGGGAGCTGTTTTTT.

The chain recombines TRBV7-6 with TRBJ2-3, with 7 bases fitting TRBD1. V gave up 5 bases and J gave up 4 bases; unmatched junction bases: 6. The CDR3 consists of 14 residues. CDR1 is SGHVS, CDR2 FNYEAQ, per germline. In DNA form, the CDR3 reads TGTGCCAGCAGCCTCGGGACAGACGCAGATACGCAGTATTTT. Its translation: CASSLGTDADTQYF. The full variable domain, rest sourced from reference TRBV7-6 and TRBJ2-3, is GAGVSQSPRYKVTKRGQDVALRCDPISGHVSLYWYRQALGQGPEFLTYFNYEAQQDKSGLPNDRFSAERPEGSISTLTIQRTEQRDSAMYRCASSLGTDADTQYFGPGTRLTVL.

The chain couples TRBV14 to TRBJ1-1, with TRBD1 as a possible D gene (5 bases). Germline V lookup: CDR1 SGHDN, CDR2 FVKESK. This CDR3 region has 14 residues. V was pared by 3 bases and J by 1 base, with 9 bases between. The chain's CDR3 is CASSQGGANTEAFF. CDR3 DNA: TGTGCCAGCAGCCAGGGCGGGGCGAACACTGAAGCTTTCTTT.

The chain is built from TRBV6-6 and TRBJ2-7; 10 bases are a match to TRBD1. CDR1 is MNHNY, CDR2 SVGAGI, per germline (reference sequence). The V segment lost 5 bases and the J segment 7 bases; nucleotides outside the gene matches: 2. The CDR3 length is 12 residues. In nucleotides, the CDR3 is TGTGCCAGCAGTAGGACAGGGGGGGAGCAGTACTTC. Amino acids: CASSRTGGEQYF.

This clone was found once. The chain couples TRBV2 to TRBJ2-1; tentative D call: TRBD2 (6 bases). Trimming cost V 4 bases and J 9 bases, with 13 bases left between them. This CDR3 has 13 amino acids. Per germline, CDR1 SNHLY and CDR2 FYNNEI. CDR3 protein: CASSVSGAGEQFF. Here the CDR3 DNA reads TGTGCCAGCAGTGTTTCTGGAGCGGGTGAGCAGTTCTTC.

The chain has TRBV27 and TRBJ1-5; 9 nucleotides match TRBD1. Germline V gives CDR1 MNHEY, CDR2 SMNVEV (reference sequence). The CDR3 is made up of 16 amino acids. The J segment lost 2 bases and the V segment lost 3 bases, leaving 5 bases of the junction unmatched. DNA of the CDR3: TGTGCCAGCAGTTTCTTCGACAGGGGGGGCAATCAGCCCCAGCATTTT. Its protein product is CASSFFDRGGNQPQHF.

The chain employs TRBV4-3 and TRBJ1-3; D is uncertain. Germline-derived CDR1 and CDR2 are LGHNA and YSLEER. Trimming took 0 bases from V and 0 from J, leaving 12 bases between them. This CDR3 is built from 17 residues. CDR3 sequence (DNA): TGCGCCAGCAGCCAAGATAAGGGCTCCTCCTCTGGAAACACCATATATTTT. Amino acid sequence: CASSQDKGSSSGNTIYF.

This chain links TRBV5-1 with TRBJ2-1; D tentatively fits TRBD1 or TRBD2 (5 bases each). The CDR3 runs to 15 residues. CDR1 is SGHRS and CDR2 is YFSETQ in the germline V gene. Trimming stripped 4 bases from V and 5 bases from J, with 16 bases between. This CDR3 reads CASSLTGTEDNEQFF. CDR3 in DNA: TGCGCCAGCAGCCTTACCGGGACGGAAGACAATGAGCAGTTCTTC.